Below are 26 T cell receptor beta chains sequenced from a single sample in a study of T cell repertoires in cytomegalovirus infection. TCRdb redid the calling of the reads with MiXCR, one entry per CDR3 protein. The sample lists 680,000 or so distinct CDR3 sequences, roughly 36% seen once, with 2.5% to 3.5% in the top ten. Input material: PBMCs. Every receptor here comes from a human donor in good health (CMV status not recorded). Some clones in this sample may be carry-over from other donors' samples.

This clonotype has only one observation. This may be a read error: a much more frequent sequence differs by one nucleotide. The chain uses TRBV9 and TRBJ2-7, with TRBD1 matching over 7 bases. Germline V gene lookup returns CDR1 SGDLS and CDR2 YYNGEE. Trimming at V came to 0 bases and at J to 0 bases, leaving 0 bases not matched to a gene. This CDR3 region has 14 residues. CDR3 protein: CASSVDRGSYEQYF. The CDR3 region has the DNA TGTGCCAGCAGCGTAGACAGGGGCTCCTACGAGCAGTACTTC.

This chain uses TRBV2 with TRBJ2-7, with D maybe TRBD1 (5 bases). The ends were cut back, 6 bases at V and 4 bases at J, with 19 bases in the middle. The CDR3 is 15 amino acids. In germline, CDR1 is SNHLY, CDR2 FYNNEI. This CDR3 is CASSARVGRLYEQYF. CDR3 in DNA: TGTGCCAGCAGCGCCAGGGTGGGTCGGCTGTACGAGCAGTACTTC.

This sequence joins TRBV4-1 and TRBJ1-1; 7 bases agree with TRBD1. Germline values: CDR1 MGHRA, CDR2 YSYEKL. J was trimmed by 0 bases and V by 3 bases; bases with no gene match: 10. This CDR3 is built from 17 residues. DNA of the CDR3: TGCGCCAGCAGCCACGTGAGGGACAGTGTTATGAACACTGAAGCTTTCTTT. This codes for CASSHVRDSVMNTEAFF.

The table lists this clonotype with many counts. This rearrangement joins TRBV7-3 to TRBJ2-2; D possibly matches TRBD1 or TRBD2 (6 bases each). V lost 7 bases and J 5 bases, leaving 20 bases between the germline ends. Germline-derived CDR1 and CDR2 are SGHTA and FQGTGA. The CDR3 sequence is 16 residues long. The CDR3 here is CASMPTSQGGTGELFF. In DNA form, the CDR3 reads TGTGCCAGCATGCCTACGTCGCAAGGGGGGACCGGGGAGCTGTTTTTT. Full variable domain (rest looked up from reference TRBV7-3 and TRBJ2-2): GAGVSQTPSNKVTEKGKYVELRCDPISGHTALYWYRQSLGQGPEFLIYFQGTGAADDSGLPNDRFFAVRPEGSVSTLKIQRTERGDSAVYLCASMPTSQGGTGELFFGEGSRLTVL.

This clonotype was detected many times. The chain couples TRBV28 to TRBJ2-7; D is ambiguous. V gave up 8 bases and J gave up 0 bases, with 11 bases separating them. CDR1 is MDHEN and CDR2 is SYDVKM in the germline V gene. The CDR3 spans 13 residues. This chain's CDR3 is CASGADPSYEQYF. The CDR3 DNA is TGTGCCAGCGGTGCGGACCCCTCCTACGAGCAGTACTTC.

This clonotype was recorded many times. This sequence joins TRBV7-8 and TRBJ2-7; 12 bases align to TRBD2. Germline CDR1 and CDR2: SGHVS and FQNEAQ. V lost 1 base to trimming and J lost 2 bases; unmatched junction nucleotides: 6. This CDR3 is 17 amino acids long. CDR3 in DNA: TGTGCCAGCAGCTTAGGGGGACTAGCGGGCGCAACCTACGAGCAGTACTTC. This codes for CASSLGGLAGATYEQYF. The full variable domain, with the rest looked up from reference TRBV7-8 and TRBJ2-7, is GAGVSQSPRYKVAKRGQDVALRCDPISGHVSLFWYQQALGQGPEFLTYFQNEAQLDKSGLPSDRFFAERPEGSVSTLKIQRTQQEDSAVYLCASSLGGLAGATYEQYFGPGTRLTVT.

The V call is TRBV4-1, the J call TRBJ2-1, with 13 bases that match TRBD2. The ends lost 0 bases at V and 3 bases at J; junction bases unmatched: 5. Germline V gene data show CDR1 as MGHRA and CDR2 as YSYEKL. CDR3 length equals 18 residues. The CDR3 sequence is CASSQETSGGAYYNEQFF. The CDR3 nucleotides are TGCGCCAGCAGCCAAGAAACTAGCGGGGGGGCCTACTACAATGAGCAGTTCTTC.

With respect to this clonotype: The junction departs from the called germline gene at one end, perhaps through a read error. The V call is TRBV7-7, the J call TRBJ2-1; D may be TRBD2 (6 bases). Germline V gene lookup returns CDR1 SSHAT and CDR2 FNYEAQ (reference sequence). The CDR3 spans 15 residues. CDR3 residues: CASSASSVVYNEQFF. The CDR3 region has the DNA TGTGCTAGCAGCGCCTCTAGCGTAGTCTACAATGAGCAGTTCTTC.

This clonotype was found many times. The gene calls are TRBV19 and TRBJ1-4, with D unclear. In germline, CDR1 is LNHDA, CDR2 SQIVND (reference sequence). The CDR3 loop spans 13 amino acids. V was shortened by 4 bases and J by 0 bases, with 3 bases between the two germline ends. The chain's CDR3 is CASSTATNEKLFF. The CDR3 nucleotides are TGTGCCAGTAGTACCGCAACTAATGAAAAACTGTTTTTT.

At least ten counts were recorded for this clonotype. The rearrangement uses TRBV7-8 and TRBJ2-3; TRBD1 aligns across 7 bases. Germline values: CDR1 SGHVS, CDR2 FQNEAQ. The CDR3 extends over 14 amino acids. The junction had 3 bases not matched to a gene; V was cut back by 5 bases and J by 1 base. CDR3 nucleotide sequence: TGTGCCAGCAGCCTAGACAGGGGCACAGATACGCAGTATTTT. Amino acids: CASSLDRGTDTQYF.

Concerning this clonotype itself: Because the CDR3 is missing its conserved closing phenylalanine or tryptophan, this is likely a read error. The chain uses TRBV7-6 and TRBJ2-5, with D tentatively TRBD1 (7 bases). This CDR3 has 16 amino acids. Germline V CDR1 and CDR2: SGHVS, FNYEAQ. This CDR3 is CASRLSLGQAGGTQYL. CDR3 sequence (DNA): TGTGCTAGCAGACTCTCATTAGGACAGGCCGGGGGGACCCAGTACTTA.

This clonotype was observed a handful of times. This chain uses TRBV7-2 with TRBJ2-6, with TRBD1 as a possible D gene (6 bases). CDR3 size: 16 residues. Per germline, CDR1 SGHTA and CDR2 FQGNSA. With 1 base removed from V and 5 bases from J, the gap between germline ends came to 12 bases. CDR3 sequence: CASSLGTGKRANVLTF. CDR3 bases: TGTGCCAGCAGCTTAGGCACAGGGAAGAGGGCCAACGTCCTGACTTTC.

The chain joins TRBV12-3 or TRBV12-4 to TRBJ1-5; D gene uncertain. The V gene lost 8 bases and the J gene lost 1 base, with 15 bases spanning the gap. This CDR3 has 15 amino acids. The DNA of the CDR3 is TGTGCCAGCGCCCCGTCGCGGTCAAGCAATCAGCCCCAGCATTTT. Residues: CASAPSRSSNQPQHF.

The J gene is TRBJ1-5, the V gene TRBV2, with D possibly TRBD1 on 5 matching bases. The CDR3 is 16 amino acids. Deletions cut 7 bases from V and 0 bases from J, with 16 bases between. CDR1 is SNHLY and CDR2 is FYNNEI in the germline V gene. The CDR3 nucleotides are TGTGCCAGCAATGATCAACCGGGACTTAGCAATCAGCCCCAGCATTTT. Its protein product is CASNDQPGLSNQPQHF.

V gene TRBV7-9 combines with J gene TRBJ2-5; maybe TRBD1 (7 bases). CDR1 and CDR2 from the germline V gene are SEHNR and FQNEAQ (reference sequence). Trimming removed 4 bases from V and 4 bases from J, with 19 bases in between. CDR3 length equals 16 residues. The CDR3 coding sequence is TGTGCCAGCAGCTCCTCTAGCGAGGGGGCCGTAGAGACCCAGTACTTC. Its protein product is CASSSSSEGAVETQYF.

Note on this clonotype: This is likely a read error, given that the CDR3 carries no conserved phenylalanine or tryptophan at its end. The J gene is TRBJ2-7, the V gene TRBV7-8; either TRBD1 or TRBD2 may fit D (6 bases each). Per the germline V gene, CDR1 is SGHVS and CDR2 is FQNEAQ. This CDR3 has 16 residues. V gave up 1 base and J gave up 1 base, with 14 bases separating them. The CDR3 nucleotides read TGTGCCAGCAGCTTAGTAGGGGGGTATAGTTCCTACGAGCAGTACTTA. Protein product: CASSLVGGYSSYEQYL.

The chain employs TRBV7-9 and TRBJ2-4, with 11 positions matching TRBD1. Germline V gene sequence: CDR1 SEHNR, CDR2 FQNEAQ (reference sequence). The CDR3 has 14 residues. With V trimmed by 9 bases and J by 4 bases, 5 bases remained unmatched. CDR3 protein: CASMGQGEKNIQYF. The CDR3, as DNA: TGTGCCAGTATGGGACAGGGGGAAAAAAACATTCAGTACTTC. The full variable domain, completed using reference TRBV7-9 and TRBJ2-4, is DTGVSQNPRHKITKRGQNVTFRCDPISEHNRLYWYRQTLGQGPEFLTYFQNEAQLEKSRLLSDRFSAERPKGSFSTLEIQRTEQGDSAMYLCASMGQGEKNIQYFGAGTRLSVL.

The V and J genes are TRBV6-1 and TRBJ2-7; D unresolved. The CDR3 loop spans 13 amino acids. CDR1 MNHNS and CDR2 SASEGT come from the germline V gene. Trimming shortened V by 4 bases and J by 2 bases, and 9 bases separated the two germline ends. CDR3 coding DNA: TGTGCCAGCAGTGGCACCGCAACCTACGAGCAGTACTTC. Protein sequence: CASSGTATYEQYF.

Regarding this clonotype: Its ends do not fully match the called genes, so a read error is possible. V gene TRBV12-3 or TRBV12-4 combines with J gene TRBJ1-6; D is unresolved. There are 13 residues in the CDR3. CDR3 in amino acids: CASTPRLNSPLNF. The CDR3 DNA reads TGTGCCAGCACCCCGCGGCTAAATTCACCCCTAAACTTT.

The rearrangement joins TRBV12-3 or TRBV12-4 to TRBJ2-5, with D possibly being TRBD1 (5 bases). V was cut by 5 bases and J by 3 bases, with 13 bases left in between. This CDR3 has 14 residues. The CDR3 sequence is CASSSMGREETQYF. The CDR3 region has the DNA TGTGCCAGCAGTAGTATGGGGCGCGAAGAGACCCAGTACTTC.

This sequence joins TRBV28 and TRBJ1-4; 8 bases are a match to TRBD1. Germline V gives CDR1 MDHEN, CDR2 SYDVKM. This CDR3 contains 15 residues. The V segment lost 10 bases and the J segment 8 bases; nucleotides outside the gene matches: 15. The CDR3 region has the DNA TGTGCCACCCACCCCCACGGGACAGGACGGGAAAAACTGTTTTTT. It specifies CATHPHGTGREKLFF.

This clonotype was seen a handful of times. One end of the junction fails to match germline, which may point to a read error. The chain couples TRBV7-6 to TRBJ2-5, with a weak D call TRBD2 (6 bases). This CDR3 contains 14 residues. The germline gives CDR1 SGHVS, CDR2 FNYEAQ. CDR3 DNA: TGTGCTAGCAGCTCCGTCCGAAGCGGGGAGACCCAGTACTTC. The encoded protein is CASSSVRSGETQYF.

The chain carries TRBV6-5 and TRBJ1-3, with D perhaps TRBD1 (5 bases). CDR1 MNHEY and CDR2 SVGAGI come from the germline V gene. The CDR3 is made up of 16 amino acids. The V end was cut by 6 bases, the J end by 0 bases, with 15 bases between. This CDR3 reads CASSLRTGLSGNTIYF. In DNA, the CDR3 is TGTGCCAGCAGCCTCCGGACGGGACTCTCTGGAAACACCATATATTTT.

As regards this clonotype: The conserved phenylalanine or tryptophan normally closing the CDR3 is absent here, so this likely arose from a read error. This rearrangement joins TRBV7-2 to TRBJ1-5; 7 nucleotides agree with TRBD1. With 4 bases clipped from V and 2 bases from J, the junction kept 2 bases outside the gene matches. Germline CDR1 and CDR2: SGHTA and FQGNSA. The CDR3 sequence is 14 residues long. The chain's CDR3 is CASSSGQGNQPQHS. In DNA, the CDR3 is TGTGCCAGCAGCTCAGGACAGGGCAATCAGCCCCAGCATTCT.

This clonotype showed up just a few times. The rearrangement joins TRBV18 to TRBJ1-2, with TRBD1 as a possible D gene (6 bases). The germline V gene encodes CDR1 KGHSH and CDR2 LQKENI. The CDR3 extends over 15 amino acids. V was pared by 3 bases and J by 2 bases, with 13 bases between. The CDR3 DNA follows: TGTGCCAGCTCACCTCTGGACAGCCCAAACTATGGCTACACCTTC. Amino acids: CASSPLDSPNYGYTF. The variable domain in full, completed from reference TRBV18 and TRBJ1-2, reads NAGVMQNPRHLVRRRGQEARLRCSPMKGHSHVYWYRQLPEEGLKFMVYLQKENIIDESGMPKERFSAEFPKEGPSILRIQQVVRGDSAAYFCASSPLDSPNYGYTFGSGTRLTVV.

V gene TRBV7-8 combines with J gene TRBJ2-7; 10 bases are a match to TRBD1. The CDR3 loop spans 17 amino acids. Germline V gives CDR1 SGHVS, CDR2 FQNEAQ. Unmatched junction bases numbered 9, after V lost 0 bases and J lost 4 bases. The CDR3 DNA follows: TGTGCCAGCAGCTTAGCAGGGTGGCGGGACAGGGGTTACGAGCAGTACTTC. Protein: CASSLAGWRDRGYEQYF.